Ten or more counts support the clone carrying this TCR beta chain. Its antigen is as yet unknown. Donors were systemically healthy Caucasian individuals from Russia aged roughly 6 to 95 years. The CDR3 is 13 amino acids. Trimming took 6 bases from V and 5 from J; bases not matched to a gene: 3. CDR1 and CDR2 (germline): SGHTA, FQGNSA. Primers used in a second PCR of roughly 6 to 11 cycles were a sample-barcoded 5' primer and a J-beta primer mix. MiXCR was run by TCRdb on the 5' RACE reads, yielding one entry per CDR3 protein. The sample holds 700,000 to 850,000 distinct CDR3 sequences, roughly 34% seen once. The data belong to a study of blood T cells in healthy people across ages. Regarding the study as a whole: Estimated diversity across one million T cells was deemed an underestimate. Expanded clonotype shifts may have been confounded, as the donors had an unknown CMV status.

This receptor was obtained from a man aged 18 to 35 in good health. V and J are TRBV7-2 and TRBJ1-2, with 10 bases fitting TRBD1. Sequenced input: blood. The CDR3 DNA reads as TGTGCCAGCAGTTGGACAGGGGGGTATGGCTACACCTTC. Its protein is CASSWTGGYGYTF.